Listed below are T cell receptor beta chains from one sample, sequenced in a study of shared clonotypes between healthy human individuals. Assay used: immunoSEQ multiplex PCR; TCRdb lists only in-frame clones, some missing. The data show roughly 2.4 million clones, approximately 94% seen once. The sequencing sample was made of naive CD4+ T cells sorted from blood. The source is a man aged 18 to 35 in good health. Each CDR3 is given with its conserved first and last residue. D genes are given only for firm matches. The size of a clone is reported for some rows only, either as once, few or many, or as a class for expanded clones.

. | TRBJ2-7 | TRBV7-6 | once | CASRQASSYEQYF | TGTGCCAGCCGGCAGGCTAGCTCCTACGAGCAGTACTTC
TRBD2 | TRBJ2-1 | TRBV6-5 | . | CASSRLAVYNEQFF | TGTGCCAGCAGCAGACTAGCGGTTTACAATGAGCAGTTCTTC
. | TRBJ2-1 | TRBV4-1 | . | CASSQDGTQPYNEQFF | TGCGCCAGCAGCCAAGATGGAACACAGCCTTACAATGAGCAGTTCTTC
TRBD2 | TRBJ2-1 | TRBV7-9 | . | CASSQRSGSFDNEQFF | TGTGCCAGCAGCCAACGGAGCGGGAGTTTTGACAATGAGCAGTTCTTC
. | TRBJ2-5 | TRBV11-2 | . | CASSRQETQYF | TGTGCCAGCAGCCGCCAAGAGACCCAGTACTTC
. | TRBJ2-7 | TRBV19 | . | CASSKEGTGAYEQYF | TGTGCCAGTAGTAAAGAGGGGACGGGGGCCTACGAGCAGTACTTC
. | TRBJ1-1 | TRBV29-1 | . | CSVVTPMNTEAFF | TGCAGCGTTGTCACCCCGATGAACACTGAAGCTTTCTTT
. | TRBJ1-3 | TRBV13 | . | CASSSREISGNTIYF | TGTGCCAGCAGCTCCCGTGAGATCTCTGGAAACACCATATATTTT
. | TRBJ1-5 | TRBV4-2 | . | CASSQDLTDSNQPQHF | TGTGCCAGCAGCCAAGATTTGACGGATAGCAATCAGCCCCAGCATTTT
. | TRBJ2-2 | TRBV19 | . | CASSVGARTGELFF | TGTGCCAGTAGTGTTGGGGCGCGAACCGGGGAGCTGTTTTTT
. | TRBJ2-7 | TRBV10-3 | once | CAISRGETSYEQYF | TGTGCCATCAGCAGGGGGGAAACCTCCTACGAGCAGTACTTC
. | TRBJ2-3 | TRBV10-3 | . | CAISIRHEDTQYF | TGTGCCATCAGTATCAGACACGAAGATACGCAGTATTTT
. | TRBJ1-6 | TRBV6-5 | . | CASRGTFNNSPLHF | TGTGCCAGCAGGGGGACCTTCAATAATTCACCCCTCCACTTT
TRBD1 | TRBJ2-7 | TRBV25-1 | . | CASSDPGQGRHEQYF | TGTGCCAGCAGTGACCCGGGACAGGGTCGTCACGAGCAGTACTTC
. | TRBJ2-2 | TRBV27 | . | CASRRSGTTNTGELFF | TGTGCCAGCAGAAGGAGTGGGACAACGAACACCGGGGAGCTGTTTTTT
. | TRBJ1-4 | TRBV11-1 | . | CASSPDGATNEKLFF | TGTGCCAGCAGCCCGGACGGCGCAACTAATGAAAAACTGTTTTTT
TRBD1 | TRBJ2-7 | TRBV9 | . | CASSPQDRGGEQYF | TGTGCCAGCAGCCCACAGGACAGGGGAGGCGAGCAGTACTTC
. | TRBJ2-3 | TRBV11-2 | . | CASSLVGADTQYF | TGTGCCAGCAGCTTAGTAGGGGCAGATACGCAGTATTTT
. | TRBJ1-2 | TRBV28 | . | CASSPDSTNGFRNYGYTF | TGTGCCAGCAGTCCAGATAGTACGAACGGGTTTAGGAACTATGGCTACACCTTC
. | TRBJ2-7 | TRBV11-2 | . | CASSFVAEASYEQYF | TGTGCCAGCAGCTTCGTGGCGGAGGCCTCCTACGAGCAGTACTTC
TRBD1 | TRBJ1-6 | TRBV7-9 | . | CASSPLTGGNNSPLHF | TGTGCCAGCAGCCCATTAACAGGGGGAAATAATTCACCCCTCCACTTT
TRBD1 | TRBJ2-1 | TRBV27 | . | CASNPLGQGSYNEQFF | TGTGCCAGCAACCCGTTAGGACAGGGTTCCTACAATGAGCAGTTCTTC
. | TRBJ2-5 | TRBV11-2 | . | CASSPRTEGAQYF | TGTGCCAGCAGCCCCAGGACAGAAGGGGCCCAGTACTTC
TRBD2 | TRBJ2-1 | TRBV18 | . | CASSPRLAGEVGHNEQFF | TGTGCCAGCTCACCAAGACTAGCGGGAGAGGTCGGGCACAATGAGCAGTTCTTC
. | TRBJ2-7 | TRBV18 | . | CASSPGPQVGYEQYF | TGTGCCAGCTCACCAGGCCCACAAGTTGGGTACGAGCAGTACTTC
. | TRBJ2-4 | TRBV6-1 | few | CASSVEEVQNIQYF | TGTGCCAGCAGTGTAGAAGAGGTCCAAAACATTCAGTACTTC
. | TRBJ2-7 | TRBV7-8 | . | CASSFTANEQYF | TGTGCCAGCAGCTTTACAGCCAACGAGCAGTACTTC
. | TRBJ2-5 | TRBV7-2 | . | CASRLQVQETQYF | TGTGCCAGCAGACTACAGGTACAAGAGACCCAGTACTTC
TRBD2 | TRBJ2-1 | TRBV18 | . | CASTLVGLALNNEQFF | TGTGCCAGCACATTAGTGGGACTAGCGTTGAACAATGAGCAGTTCTTC
TRBD2 | TRBJ2-1 | TRBV7-2 | . | CASSISGRAHYNEQFF | TGTGCCAGCAGCATTAGCGGGAGGGCTCACTACAATGAGCAGTTCTTC
. | TRBJ2-7 | TRBV6-1 | . | CASSEQETTLYYEQYF | TGTGCCAGCAGTGAACAAGAGACAACCCTTTACTACGAGCAGTACTTC
TRBD1 | TRBJ2-5 | TRBV20-1 | . | CSALDRETQYF | TGCAGTGCCTTGGACAGGGAGACCCAGTACTTC
TRBD1 | TRBJ1-2 | TRBV2 | . | CASSGGTGIAYGYTF | TGTGCCAGCAGTGGCGGGACAGGGATTGCCTATGGCTACACCTTC
TRBD2 | TRBJ2-7 | TRBV7-2 | . | CASSKSGTAAYEQYF | TGTGCCAGCAGCAAAAGCGGGACGGCCGCCTACGAGCAGTACTTC
TRBD2 | TRBJ2-7 | TRBV11-2 | . | CASSSWTSGSYEQYF | TGTGCCAGCAGCTCCTGGACTAGCGGATCCTACGAGCAGTACTTC
. | TRBJ2-3 | TRBV9 | . | CASSDLGGSTADTQYF | TGTGCCAGCAGCGATCTGGGGGGCTCGACGGCAGATACGCAGTATTTT
. | TRBJ1-4 | TRBV30 | . | CAWSPGVKEKLFF | TGTGCCTGGAGTCCGGGGGTTAAGGAAAAACTGTTTTTT
. | TRBJ2-3 | TRBV5-1 | . | CASSSVPREVDTQYF | TGCGCCAGCAGCTCGGTACCCAGGGAGGTAGATACGCAGTATTTT
TRBD1 | TRBJ1-1 | TRBV5-6 | once | CASSSAGTGGKAFF | TGTGCCAGCAGCTCTGCCGGGACAGGGGGAAAAGCTTTCTTT
TRBD1 | TRBJ2-7 | TRBV15 | . | CATSKGTVYGGEQYF | TGTGCCACCAGCAAGGGGACAGTCTATGGAGGCGAGCAGTACTTC
. | TRBJ1-5 | TRBV19 | once | CASTRVSNQPQHF | TGTGCCAGTACACGGGTTAGCAATCAGCCCCAGCATTTT
TRBD2 | TRBJ2-5 | TRBV5-5 | . | CASSFRLAGEEMYQETQYF | TGTGCCAGCAGCTTTAGACTAGCGGGGGAAGAAATGTACCAAGAGACCCAGTACTTC
. | TRBJ1-5 | TRBV7-9 | . | CASSSGSRDQPQHF | TGTGCCAGCAGCTCCGGGTCTCGGGATCAGCCCCAGCATTTT
. | TRBJ1-5 | TRBV10-3 | . | CAISEGLSNQPQHF | TGTGCCATCAGTGAAGGGCTTAGCAATCAGCCCCAGCATTTT
TRBD1 | TRBJ2-7 | TRBV5-1 | . | CASRSGQGIEQYF | TGCGCCAGCAGGTCGGGACAGGGTATCGAGCAGTACTTC
TRBD1 | TRBJ1-2 | TRBV13 | . | CASSIRDSTNYGYTF | TGTGCCAGCAGCATAAGGGACAGCACTAACTATGGCTACACCTTC